This TCR beta chain was recorded in a study of T-cell reconstitution after alpha-beta-depleted transplantation in children (TCRdb year 2016). About the study as a whole: T-cell immune reconstitution after TCRalphabeta/CD19-depleted allogeneic hematopoietic cell transplantation in children was quantitatively tracked in the study by means of TCR repertoire profiling. Summary of the overall study and its limitations: The apparently early recovery of alphabetaT-cell counts about two months after transplant reportedly depended on only several hundred rapidly expanded clones that came from non-depleted graft cells. Over the following months the frequencies of hyperexpanded clones went down, and after one year T-cell counts and TCRbeta diversity were mostly credited to newly produced T cells. In some patients, high TCRbeta diversity at day 60 was attributed to recipient T cells and intrathymic progenitors that had survived conditioning.

CDR1 LGHNA and CDR2 YNFKEQ are derived from the germline V gene. Including the terminal cysteine and phenylalanine, the CDR3 comprises 15 residues. CDR3 DNA only is kept here, 45 bases in frame from base 1. V was cut back by 4 bases and J by 0 bases, leaving a gap of 10 bases between them. Explained via the paper, the treatment or condition label denotes: allogeneic hematopoietic cell transplantation with graft depleted of TCRalphabeta T cells and CD19 B cells. Transplant recipients were children who received TCRalphabeta/CD19-depleted allogeneic hematopoietic cell grafts. Library preparation employed PCR. The listed sequencing device is Illumina HiSeq 2500. TCR libraries were prepared with molecular barcoding, using unique molecular identifiers to normalize TCRbeta repertoire quantification. TCRdb reanalyzed the raw reads on its own, using fastp at Q25 for trimming and MiXCR for clone calling, and kept in-frame beta chains. Rows with a matching CDR3 protein are joined into one entry that keeps the most common DNA and genes. The sample contains about 240,000 distinct CDR3 sequences, 25% of them found a single time. The top ten clones comprise around 2.5% of the sample.

This clonotype was seen more than once but under ten times. The clone's antigen remains unknown. Per-nucleotide qualities are absent, and no much larger clonotype sits a single base away. The chain couples TRBV4-2 to TRBJ2-1, with no reliable assignment of the D segment. The TCR comes from a girl aged 2 to 9 with Fanconi anemia, due to receive a stem cell transplant. The material was PBMCs, obtained before TCRalphabeta/CD19-depleted stem cell transplant. The DNA sequence is as follows: TGTGCCAGCAGCCTTGGACCCTTCTCCTACAATGAGCAGTTCTTC. Its translation reads: CASSLGPFSYNEQFF.